This T cell receptor beta chain was captured in a study of vaccination and CD4 T cells after COVID-19. Study-level findings and limits: Detection of a median approximately 87% of reactive clones in convalescent patients was confined to the period after vaccination.

In this sample, this clonotype turned up a few times. Its antigen is not identified. The Oncomine TCR Beta short-read assay was what sequenced the DNA obtained from cultured CD4+ T cells. MiXCR, run by TCRdb on the PCR reads, gives a single entry per CDR3 protein. This table has 16,000 or so distinct CDR3 sequences, around 50% appearing once. Trimming cost V 0 bases and J 10 bases, with 7 bases left between them. The CDR3 sequence is 13 residues long. Germline lookup yields CDR1 SGHNT and CDR2 YENEEA. The treatment: 10-day PBMC culture with coronavirus spike peptide pools or control peptides (ViraFEST assay). First, ViraFEST expanded antigen-specific T cells with peptide pools, and next it sequenced the TCRs.

This material consisted of CD4+ T cells from blood, cultured in vitro, taken before SARS-CoV-2 vaccination. This TCR was recovered from a human donor who had recovered from COVID-19. The chain employs TRBV11-3 and TRBJ1-6; D remains unclear. CDR3 sequence reads: CASSLDQESPLHF. CDR3 bases: TGTGCCAGCAGCTTAGATCAAGAATCACCCCTCCACTTT.